A selection of T cell receptor beta chains follows, all from one sample in a study of cytomegalovirus exposure and HLA in healthy donors. This table comes from immunoSEQ multiplex PCR, and its TCRdb copy is limited to in-frame clones, with some not included. Of under 200,000 clones listed, approximately 86% are singletons. Specimen: PBMCs. These receptors originate from a woman aged 18-35 years in good health and CMV-seronegative. Both conserved end residues are part of each CDR3. The D gene is left open where the match is weak. Clone size is shown for a subset of rows, as once, few, many or a class of expanded clone.

CDR3nt,CDR3aa,abundance,j_gene,d_gene,v_gene
TGCGCCAGCAGCTTTGGTATAAGCGGGGGGGCTCTGGCCGAGCAGTACTTC,CASSFGISGGALAEQYF,NA,TRBJ2-7,TRBD2,TRBV5-1
TGTGCCAGCAGCTTTCGGCAGGCGGGCACTGAAGCTTTCTTT,CASSFRQAGTEAFF,NA,TRBJ1-1,NA,TRBV7-2
TGTGCCAGTACCCTCTGGGCTCTCCCGGCCGATGAGCAGTTCTTC,CASTLWALPADEQFF,NA,TRBJ2-1,NA,TRBV19
TGTGCCAGCAGCTTAGGGGCAGGGGGCGCGGGTCAGCCCCAGCATTTT,CASSLGAGGAGQPQHF,NA,TRBJ1-5,TRBD1,TRBV7-2
TGTGCCAGTCAGGACAGGGATTGGGATACGCAGTATTTT,CASQDRDWDTQYF,NA,TRBJ2-3,TRBD1,TRBV19
TGCGCCAGCCTCTTTTGCGCCAGCTGTACTTACGGGAGAAATGAGCAGTTCTTC,CASLFCASCTYGRNEQFF,NA,TRBJ2-1,NA,TRBV5-1
TGCGCCAGCAGCTTACAGGGAATGAACACTGAAGCTTTCTTT,CASSLQGMNTEAFF,NA,TRBJ1-1,NA,TRBV5-1
TGTGCCAGCAGCACACCGGGTCCCAAAGAGACCCAGTACTTC,CASSTPGPKETQYF,once,TRBJ2-5,NA,TRBV6-1
TGTGCCAGCAGTTTGGGCCCCGGCACTGAAGCTTTCTTT,CASSLGPGTEAFF,NA,TRBJ1-1,NA,TRBV27
TGTGCCAGCAGTCAAGCGGGGGAGCAGTTCTTC,CASSQAGEQFF,NA,TRBJ2-1,TRBD2,TRBV27
TGTGCCAGCTCACCACCGATCAGGGAAAGCACAGATACGCAGTATTTT,CASSPPIRESTDTQYF,NA,TRBJ2-3,NA,TRBV18
TGTGCCAGCAGCCTGGGGGGACAGACGATCTATGGCTACACCTTC,CASSLGGQTIYGYTF,NA,TRBJ1-2,TRBD1,TRBV7-2
TGTGCCAGCACCCGACTGGGACATCTCTACGAGCAGTACTTC,CASTRLGHLYEQYF,NA,TRBJ2-7,NA,TRBV6-1
TGTGCCATCAGTGACAGTTCAGGAAACACCATATATTTT,CAISDSSGNTIYF,NA,TRBJ1-3,NA,TRBV10-3
TGTGCCAGCAGCCGCACGCAACGGCAGGGTGGGAACACTGAAGCTTTCTTT,CASSRTQRQGGNTEAFF,NA,TRBJ1-1,NA,TRBV7-9
TGCGCCAGCAGCTATGCGACAGGGCTGAAGGATTATGGCTACACCTTC,CASSYATGLKDYGYTF,NA,TRBJ1-2,TRBD1,TRBV5-1
TGTGCCAGCAGTGGGGAGCTAAACACCGGGGAGCTGTTTTTT,CASSGELNTGELFF,NA,TRBJ2-2,NA,TRBV6-1
TGCAGCGCTGCCTCGTTGAGCACTGAAGCTTTCTTT,CSAASLSTEAFF,once,TRBJ1-1,NA,TRBV29-1
TGTGCCAGCCGTCGCGCAGGTTCCTACGAGCAGTACTTC,CASRRAGSYEQYF,NA,TRBJ2-7,NA,TRBV19
TGTGCCAGCAGTCTTACCCCAAGAGGGGAGGGCACTGAAGCTTTCTTT,CASSLTPRGEGTEAFF,few,TRBJ1-1,NA,TRBV6-6
TGTGCCAGCAGTTTATCCTCGGGAGACTATGGCTACACCTTC,CASSLSSGDYGYTF,few,TRBJ1-2,NA,TRBV27
TGTGCCAGCAGGCAAAGGGGGAATGAAAAACTGTTTTTT,CASRQRGNEKLFF,NA,TRBJ1-4,NA,TRBV27
TGTGCCAGCAGCTTGTTAGAAGGCCTAGCGGATACTTACGAGCAGTACTTC,CASSLLEGLADTYEQYF,NA,TRBJ2-7,TRBD2,TRBV5-6
TGTGCCATCAGTGAGTCTGGGACACCAAATCAGCCCCAGCATTTT,CAISESGTPNQPQHF,NA,TRBJ1-5,NA,TRBV10-3
TGCAGCGCCGAGACAGGGGCCTCCTACGAGCAGTACTTC,CSAETGASYEQYF,NA,TRBJ2-7,TRBD1,TRBV29-1
TGCAGCGTTGAAACAGGGGGCAATCAGCCCCAGCATTTT,CSVETGGNQPQHF,NA,TRBJ1-5,TRBD1,TRBV29-1
TGCGCCAATATGACAGGGACCGCCTACGAGCAGTACTTC,CANMTGTAYEQYF,once,TRBJ2-7,TRBD1,TRBV23-1
TGCAGCGTTGAAGATCCGTTCACAGATACGCAGTATTTT,CSVEDPFTDTQYF,NA,TRBJ2-3,NA,TRBV29-1
TGTGCCAGCAGCTTGGACAGGGTGGGGACTGAAGCTTTCTTT,CASSLDRVGTEAFF,NA,TRBJ1-1,TRBD1,TRBV9
TGTGCCAGCAGCAAACTAGCGGGAGTCACCTACAATGAGCAGTTCTTC,CASSKLAGVTYNEQFF,NA,TRBJ2-1,TRBD2,TRBV14
TGTGCCAGCAGCTTGCGATCTAGCGGGAAAGCTGAGCAGTTCTTC,CASSLRSSGKAEQFF,NA,TRBJ2-1,TRBD2,TRBV5-4
TGCGCCAGCAGCCGTACAGGGGCCAACACTGAAGCTTTCTTT,CASSRTGANTEAFF,many,TRBJ1-1,TRBD1,TRBV4-1
TGCGCCAGCAGGACGGGGGAATCTAGCGGAGGAAGGGAGACCCAGTACTTC,CASRTGESSGGRETQYF,NA,TRBJ2-5,TRBD2,TRBV5-1
TGCGCCAGCAGTCGAGCAGACAGGGATCAAGAGACCCAGTACTTC,CASSRADRDQETQYF,once,TRBJ2-5,TRBD1,TRBV5-1
TGTGCCAGCAGCGTAGAACCCCGGGAGACCCAGTACTTC,CASSVEPRETQYF,NA,TRBJ2-5,NA,TRBV9
TGTGCCAGCAGCCCCCTCCCCCTGACAGATACGCAGTATTTT,CASSPLPLTDTQYF,NA,TRBJ2-3,NA,TRBV5-6
TGTGCCAGCAGCCCTAGTCGGGGACTGGTGTCCTACGAGCAGTACTTC,CASSPSRGLVSYEQYF,NA,TRBJ2-7,NA,TRBV25-1
TGTGCCAGCAGCTTTGGGACAGATGGCTACACCTTC,CASSFGTDGYTF,NA,TRBJ1-2,TRBD1,TRBV5-6
TGTGCCAGCAGTGTGCAAGGACATAGCAATCAGCCCCAGCATTTT,CASSVQGHSNQPQHF,once,TRBJ1-5,NA,TRBV2
TGTGCCAGTAGTTCCCGACAGGGGCTAAGCTCCTACAATGAGCAGTTCTTC,CASSSRQGLSSYNEQFF,NA,TRBJ2-1,TRBD1,TRBV19
TGTGCCAGCAGTCCAGGGGCAAATGACATCTCTGGAAACACCATATATTTT,CASSPGANDISGNTIYF,NA,TRBJ1-3,NA,TRBV25-1
TGTGCCAGTAGTATACATACCGGGACAGGGGCGATGAATGAGCAGTTCTTC,CASSIHTGTGAMNEQFF,NA,TRBJ2-1,TRBD1,TRBV19
TGTGCCAGCAGCCCCACCTCTACTAGTGAAGGGAATGGCTACACCTTC,CASSPTSTSEGNGYTF,NA,TRBJ1-2,NA,TRBV7-9
TGCGCCAGCAGCCAAGAAATCCGCGGGGAGCTGTTTTTT,CASSQEIRGELFF,NA,TRBJ2-2,NA,TRBV4-3
TGTGCCAGCAGTGTGAATAGCGGGGGAACCGGGGAGCTGTTTTTT,CASSVNSGGTGELFF,NA,TRBJ2-2,TRBD2,TRBV2
TGTGCCAGCAGCTTCAGGGTTGACGACGAGCAGTACTTC,CASSFRVDDEQYF,NA,TRBJ2-7,NA,TRBV5-4
TGTGCCAGCTCGAGGGCGGCACCCACAGATACGCAGTATTTT,CASSRAAPTDTQYF,NA,TRBJ2-3,NA,TRBV2
TGTGCCTGGAGTGTAGGACAGACGGCTTTCTTT,CAWSVGQTAFF,NA,TRBJ1-1,NA,TRBV30
TGTGCCAGCAGCCTAACTAGAGAGGGTTACAATGAGCAGTTCTTC,CASSLTREGYNEQFF,NA,TRBJ2-1,NA,TRBV11-2
TGCGCCAGCAGCCTCCTTGCGGGACAGAGGACGAACACCGGGGAGCTGTTTTTT,CASSLLAGQRTNTGELFF,few,TRBJ2-2,NA,TRBV5-1
TGTGCCAGCAGTGAACCGTTCTACGAGCAGTACTTC,CASSEPFYEQYF,NA,TRBJ2-7,NA,TRBV2
TGTGCCAGCAGCTTAGACGGCGGCAACTATGGCTACACCTTC,CASSLDGGNYGYTF,NA,TRBJ1-2,NA,TRBV7-2
TGTGCCACCGTCGGAGAGGGACAGCCTCAAGAGACCCAGTACTTC,CATVGEGQPQETQYF,NA,TRBJ2-5,TRBD1,TRBV15